This T cell receptor beta chain was recorded in a study of blood T cell repertoires in COVID-19 (dated by TCRdb to the early 2020s). With respect to the entire study: Samples covering the acute and convalescent phases of COVID-19 were provided by collaborators in the United States, Italy and Spain. The prospective study material was composed of cDNA or gDNA derived from T cells, B-cell-depleted T cells, or PBMCs. A freely available public database, intended as a resource for researchers studying the immune response to SARS-CoV-2, is where the repertoires were released. HLA class I and class II types, where available, came from metadata supplied by the sample provider rather than from assay-based typing. Deeply sampled blood TCRbeta repertoires from subjects exposed to, actively infected with, or recovered from COVID-19 were included in the dataset. Samples were obtained from the ongoing ImmuneRACE study (first 160 participants) and from about 1,300 subjects provided by 6 global collaborators. Sample metadata almost always included a de-identified subject ID, COVID-19 status, age in years and sex.

On this clone itself: Its recognized antigen is unknown. Base qualities are not provided; no much larger clone lies one nucleotide away.

Participants in the prospective study were aged roughly 18 to 95 years, lived in some 24 United States geographic areas, and enrolled through a virtual design. In the prospective study, cohorts were assigned on the basis of participant-reported clinical history obtained from a screening survey and a study questionnaire. Each participant in the prospective study had whole blood, serum and a nasopharyngeal or oropharyngeal swab collected by mobile phlebotomists. Over a roughly 2-month period, participants in the prospective study had the option of providing additional blood draws and questionnaires. Blood samples from the prospective study were shipped frozen or at room temperature prior to DNA extraction. Broad study findings and their caveats: The quantity of clinical and demographic metadata differed by source and by participant and was supplied without curation.

TCRbeta CDR3 regions were amplified from genomic DNA by means of the immunoSEQ Assay, a bias-controlled multiplex PCR. Under the source paper's analysis protocol: The number of nucleated cells in each sample was estimated from the amplification of reference gene primers within the assay. To quantify the absolute abundance of each unique TCRbeta CDR3 rearrangement, sequence reads were collapsed and filtered. For each sample, productive Simpson clonality was calculated as the square root of Simpson's diversity index across productive rearrangements. Imported from immuneACCESS, the table was reduced by TCRdb to in-frame sequences with V and J called. These copies leave out some clones; in studies compared against another copy, an unresolved V gene accounts for under half, and the cause of the remainder is not known. V and J calls plus clone size are reproduced from that table; the DNA served to infer D and trimming. The sample contains some 210,000 clones, 80% of them found a single time. The ten largest clones take up about 4.5% of the sample.

From a lookup of the germline V gene (reference sequence), CDR1 and CDR2 are MNHEY and SMNVEV. Deletion took 4 bases off V and 7 bases off J, with a span of 13 bases between the germline ends. Including the terminal cysteine and phenylalanine, the CDR3 comprises 14 residues. Solely the CDR3 DNA is kept, with 42 bases framed from the first base. The chain employs TRBV27 and TRBJ1-4, with an unclear D gene assignment. The specimen sequenced was PBMCs or T cells enriched from blood (not recorded which). This receptor was taken from a man aged 25 to 40 with acute COVID-19. For the CDR3, the sequence is CASSWGAFGEKLFF. The bases are TGTGCCAGCAGTTGGGGAGCCTTTGGTGAAAAACTGTTTTTT.